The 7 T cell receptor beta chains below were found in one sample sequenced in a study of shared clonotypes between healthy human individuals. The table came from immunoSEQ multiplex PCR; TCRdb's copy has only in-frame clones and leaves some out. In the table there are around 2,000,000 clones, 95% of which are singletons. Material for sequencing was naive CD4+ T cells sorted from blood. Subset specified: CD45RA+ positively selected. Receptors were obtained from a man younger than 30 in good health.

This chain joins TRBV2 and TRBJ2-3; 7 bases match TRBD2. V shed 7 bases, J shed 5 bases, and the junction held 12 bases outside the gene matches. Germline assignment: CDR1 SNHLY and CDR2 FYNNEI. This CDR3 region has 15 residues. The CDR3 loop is CASTGPGGGIDTQYF. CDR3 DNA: TGTGCCAGCACTGGTCCTGGGGGAGGGATAGATACGCAGTATTTT.

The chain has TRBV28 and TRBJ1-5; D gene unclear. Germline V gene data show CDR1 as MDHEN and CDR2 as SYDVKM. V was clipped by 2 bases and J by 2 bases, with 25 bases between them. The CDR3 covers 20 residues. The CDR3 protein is CASSLLRLGLAGSGNQPQHF. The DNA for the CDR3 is TGTGCCAGCAGTTTACTACGGCTGGGTTTAGCGGGTTCTGGCAATCAGCCCCAGCATTTT.

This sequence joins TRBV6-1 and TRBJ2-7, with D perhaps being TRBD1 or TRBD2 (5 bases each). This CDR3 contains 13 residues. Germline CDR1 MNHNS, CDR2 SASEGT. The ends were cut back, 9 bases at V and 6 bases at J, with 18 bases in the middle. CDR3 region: CASATLGVFEQYF. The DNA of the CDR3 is TGTGCCAGTGCAACCCTGGGGGTTTTCGAGCAGTACTTC.

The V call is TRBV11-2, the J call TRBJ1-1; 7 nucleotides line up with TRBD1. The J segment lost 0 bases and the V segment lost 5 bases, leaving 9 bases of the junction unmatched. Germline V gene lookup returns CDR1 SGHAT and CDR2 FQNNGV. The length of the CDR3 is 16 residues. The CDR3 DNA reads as TGTGCCAGCAGCACCGCCGGGACAGCCTTGAACACTGAAGCTTTCTTT. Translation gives CASSTAGTALNTEAFF.

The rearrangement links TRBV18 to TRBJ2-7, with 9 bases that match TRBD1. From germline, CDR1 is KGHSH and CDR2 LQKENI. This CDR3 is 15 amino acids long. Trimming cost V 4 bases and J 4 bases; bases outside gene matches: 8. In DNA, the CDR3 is TGTGCCAGCTCACTGCAACAGGGGGCTCAGTACGAGCAGTACTTC. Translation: CASSLQQGAQYEQYF.

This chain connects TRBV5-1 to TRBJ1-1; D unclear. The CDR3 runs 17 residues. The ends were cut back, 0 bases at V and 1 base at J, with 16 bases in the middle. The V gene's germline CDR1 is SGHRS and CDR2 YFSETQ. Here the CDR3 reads CASSLAKKAVANTEAFF. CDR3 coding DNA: TGCGCCAGCAGCTTGGCCAAAAAGGCGGTCGCGAACACTGAAGCTTTCTTT.

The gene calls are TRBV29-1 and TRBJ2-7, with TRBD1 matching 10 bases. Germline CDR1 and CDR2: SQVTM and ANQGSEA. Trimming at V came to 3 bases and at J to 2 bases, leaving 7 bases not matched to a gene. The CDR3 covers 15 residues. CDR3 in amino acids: CSVDWTGGFPYEQYF. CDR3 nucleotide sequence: TGCAGCGTTGATTGGACAGGGGGATTCCCCTACGAGCAGTACTTC.